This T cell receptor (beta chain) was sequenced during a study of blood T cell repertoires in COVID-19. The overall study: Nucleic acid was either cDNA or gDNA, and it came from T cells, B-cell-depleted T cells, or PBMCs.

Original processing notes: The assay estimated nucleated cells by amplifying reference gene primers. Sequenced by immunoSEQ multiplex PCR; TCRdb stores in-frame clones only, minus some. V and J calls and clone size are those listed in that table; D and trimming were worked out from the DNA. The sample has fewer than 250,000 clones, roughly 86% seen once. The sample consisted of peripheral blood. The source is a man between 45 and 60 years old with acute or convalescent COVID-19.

CDR3: CASSRGTGTSVYNEQFF. The CDR3 region has the DNA TGTGCCAGCTCACGCGGAACCGGGACTAGCGTCTACAATGAGCAGTTCTTC. V is TRBV18 and J is TRBJ2-1; 10 positions match TRBD2. This CDR3 is built from 17 residues. V shed 4 bases and J 3 bases; nucleotides not matched to a gene: 9. CDR1 KGHSH and CDR2 LQKENI come from the germline V gene.